A single sample gave rise to the 5 T cell receptor beta chains below, sequenced in a study of cytomegalovirus exposure and HLA in healthy donors (dated by TCRdb to about 2017). The protocol used for the library was the immunoSEQ multiplex PCR assay. For the multiplex PCR, a mixture combining 60 forward primers for TCR Vbeta segments and 13 reverse primers for TCR Jbeta segments was used. TCRdb mirrors the immuneACCESS table, restricted to in-frame sequences. Some clones are absent from its copies; in checked studies, under half trace to an unresolved V gene, and the reason for the others is unknown. The sample table records 150,000 to 200,000 clones; more than 75% of these occur just once. The ten largest make up roughly 15% of the sample. Sequencing was carried out using PBMCs. These receptors all stem from a woman in her 30s in good health and CMV-seropositive.

The chain couples TRBV11-1 to TRBJ2-2; D possibly corresponds to TRBD2 (6 bases). This CDR3 region has 15 residues. Germline V gene sequence: CDR1 SGHAT, CDR2 FQDESV (reference sequence). The germline V and J ends were trimmed by 4 bases and 7 bases, with 16 bases remaining between them. CDR3 DNA: TGTGCCAGCAGCTCGGTGGGCGGGGAGCACGGGGAGCTGTTTTTT. Amino acids: CASSSVGGEHGELFF.

V gene TRBV9 combines with J gene TRBJ2-7; D might be TRBD2 (5 bases). CDR3 size: 15 residues. Per the germline V gene, CDR1 is SGDLS and CDR2 is YYNGEE. V lost 3 bases and J 0 bases, leaving 13 bases between the germline ends. As DNA, the CDR3 is TGTGCCAGCAGCGGAGGGCCGGCGGGCTCCTACGAGCAGTACTTC. Translation gives CASSGGPAGSYEQYF.

The chain is built from TRBV6-5 and TRBJ1-4; TRBD1 aligns across 7 bases. Germline values: CDR1 MNHEY, CDR2 SVGAGI. Trimming took 6 bases from V and 3 from J; bases not matched to a gene: 4. This CDR3 spans 14 amino acids. The CDR3 nucleotides read TGTGCCAGCAGATCCGGGACAGCTAATGAAAAACTGTTTTTT. Protein product: CASRSGTANEKLFF.

The gene calls are TRBV5-4 and TRBJ2-1; 9 nucleotides align to TRBD1. V gave up 1 base and J gave up 7 bases; unmatched junction bases: 6. This CDR3 comprises 15 residues. CDR1 SGHNT and CDR2 YYREEE come from the germline V gene (reference sequence). This CDR3 reads CASSLPTGGENEQFF. The CDR3 coding sequence is TGTGCCAGCAGCTTGCCCACAGGGGGCGAGAATGAGCAGTTCTTC.

The chain is built from TRBV25-1 and TRBJ2-1, with D possibly being TRBD2 (7 bases). Trimming left V 5 bases short and J 9 bases short, with 20 bases between. The CDR3 has 15 residues. Looked up from germline, CDR1 is MGHDK and CDR2 is SYGVNS. The CDR3 protein is CASSHMGGRFGEQFF. DNA for the CDR3: TGTGCCAGCAGTCACATGGGGGGGCGATTCGGTGAGCAGTTCTTC.